The 30 T cell receptor beta chains in this list originate from one sample, sequenced in a study of patients and donors after allogeneic stem cell transplantation. From the RT-PCR reads, TCRdb called clonotypes with MiXCR, one entry per CDR3 protein. The sample yields 900,000 to 1,000,000 distinct CDR3 sequences, about 20% seen once. Sequencing input: blood, either unsorted or a sorted T cell fraction (not recorded which). The receptors shown here come from a human donor who was either an allogeneic HSCT recipient or a stem cell or donor lymphocyte infusion donor (not recorded which). It is not recorded whose cells these are; they may come from a transplant donor.

The sample holds a few counts of this clonotype. The V and J genes are TRBV7-2 and TRBJ1-2; no clear D gene. Trimming left V 0 bases short and J 2 bases short, with 19 bases between. The CDR3 is 18 residues long. The germline gives CDR1 SGHTA, CDR2 FQGNSA. The CDR3 reads CASSLAAQEGEKNYGYTF. CDR3 nucleotides: TGTGCCAGCAGCTTAGCGGCTCAGGAAGGAGAGAAAAACTATGGCTACACCTTC. Full variable domain (rest looked up from reference TRBV7-2 and TRBJ1-2): GAGVSQSPSNKVTEKGKDVELRCDPISGHTALYWYRQSLGQGLEFLIYFQGNSAPDKSGLPSDRFSAERTGGSVSTLTIQRTQQEDSAVYLCASSLAAQEGEKNYGYTFGSGTRLTVV.

Ten or more counts support this clonotype. The chain recombines TRBV12-3 or TRBV12-4 with TRBJ2-7, with a possible D match to TRBD2 (6 bases). V gave up 3 bases and J gave up 0 bases, with 12 bases separating them. The CDR3 runs to 15 residues. The CDR3 spells CASSFRRGRSYEQYF. The CDR3 DNA reads as TGTGCCAGCAGTTTTCGGCGGGGACGCTCCTACGAGCAGTACTTC.

This chain connects TRBV12-3 or TRBV12-4 to TRBJ2-3; D not certain. The CDR3 is made up of 12 amino acids. V was trimmed by 5 bases and J by 8 bases, leaving 11 bases between them. The CDR3 sequence is CASSPLTGTQYF. In nucleotides, the CDR3 is TGTGCCAGCAGTCCCTTGACCGGTACGCAGTATTTT.

The V call is TRBV20-1, the J call TRBJ1-2; 10 nucleotides line up with TRBD1. The V and J ends lost 5 bases and 4 bases, in that order; junction bases with no gene match: 10. CDR1 and CDR2 from the germline V gene are DFQATT and SNEGSKA (reference sequence). The CDR3 runs to 15 residues. CDR3 nucleotides: TGCAGTGCTCGTCCCGGGACAGGGGCCTTCTATGGCTACACCTTC. Translating gives CSARPGTGAFYGYTF.

This chain joins TRBV7-3 and TRBJ2-3; TRBD1 agrees at 9 bases. V trimming: 5 bases; J trimming: 6 bases; junction bases outside the gene matches: 9. This CDR3 spans 15 amino acids. Germline CDR1 SGHTA, CDR2 FQGTGA. The chain's CDR3 is CASSRGTGRSDTQYF. The CDR3 DNA reads as TGTGCCAGCAGCCGAGGGACAGGGAGGTCCGATACGCAGTATTTT.

Only a few counts were recorded for this clonotype. V and J are TRBV24-1 and TRBJ2-2, with a tentative D call TRBD2 (7 bases). V was pared by 9 bases and J by 0 bases, with 16 bases between. Germline-derived CDR1 and CDR2 are KGHDR and SFDVKD. This CDR3 is built from 16 residues. The CDR3 spells CATRPGGEANTGELFF. CDR3 nucleotides: TGTGCCACCCGGCCGGGGGGCGAAGCGAACACCGGGGAGCTGTTTTTT.

This clonotype has a count of ten or more. This CDR3 is CASSPKGRGEETQYF. The CDR3, as DNA: TGTGCCAGCAGCCCCAAAGGGCGGGGGGAGGAGACCCAGTACTTC. The rearrangement uses TRBV4-2 and TRBJ2-5; 8 bases match TRBD2. CDR1 and CDR2 (germline): LGHNA, YNFKEQ. Trimming took 4 bases from V and 5 from J; bases not matched to a gene: 9. The CDR3 covers 15 residues.

The rearrangement links TRBV2 to TRBJ2-7, with D perhaps assigned TRBD1 or TRBD2 (5 bases each). The CDR3 has 15 amino acids. V was cut by 3 bases and J by 2 bases, with 14 bases left in between. CDR1 and CDR2 (germline): SNHLY, FYNNEI. Here the CDR3 reads CASSEGHGAAYEQYF. CDR3 DNA: TGTGCCAGCAGTGAGGGGCACGGGGCGGCCTACGAGCAGTACTTC.

This clonotype was seen a few times. This chain links TRBV9 with TRBJ2-2, with D possibly called TRBD1 or TRBD2 (5 bases each). The CDR3 is 16 residues long. From germline, CDR1 is SGDLS and CDR2 YYNGEE. Trimming left V 2 bases short and J 5 bases short, with 16 bases between. The chain's CDR3 is CASSVSRSGQTGELFF. The CDR3 coding sequence is TGTGCCAGCAGCGTCTCCCGATCGGGGCAGACCGGGGAGCTGTTTTTT. The full variable domain, its missing parts supplied by reference TRBV9 and TRBJ2-2, is DSGVTQTPKHLITATGQRVTLRCSPRSGDLSVYWYQQSLDQGLQFLIQYYNGEERAKGNILERFSAQQFPDLHSELNLSSLELGDSALYFCASSVSRSGQTGELFFGEGSRLTVL.

This chain joins TRBV11-2 and TRBJ2-5; 14 bases are shared with TRBD2. Germline lookup yields CDR1 SGHAT and CDR2 FQNNGV. V trimming: 5 bases; J trimming: 1 base; junction bases outside the gene matches: 12. This CDR3 comprises 19 residues. CDR3 coding DNA: TGTGCCAGCAGCCGCCAGACTAGCGGGGGGGCCCGAATCCAAGAGACCCAGTACTTC. This gives the protein CASSRQTSGGARIQETQYF. Full variable domain (rest looked up from reference TRBV11-2 and TRBJ2-5): EAGVAQSPRYKIIEKRQSVAFWCNPISGHATLYWYQQILGQGPKLLIQFQNNGVVDDSQLPKDRFSAERLKGVDSTLKIQPAKLEDSAVYLCASSRQTSGGARIQETQYFGPGTRLLVL.

V is TRBV5-1 and J is TRBJ1-1, with D possibly being TRBD1 (6 bases). CDR1 is SGHRS and CDR2 is YFSETQ in the germline V gene. Trimming shortened V by 4 bases and J by 1 base, and 14 bases separated the two germline ends. The CDR3 loop spans 15 amino acids. Written as DNA, the CDR3 is TGCGCCAGCAGCCTGCGTTGGGGGCCGAACACTGAAGCTTTCTTT. Protein product: CASSLRWGPNTEAFF. Full variable domain (missing parts from reference TRBV5-1 and TRBJ1-1): KAGVTQTPRYLIKTRGQQVTLSCSPISGHRSVSWYQQTPGQGLQFLFEYFSETQRNKGNFPGRFSGRQFSNSRSEMNVSTLELGDSALYLCASSLRWGPNTEAFFGQGTRLTVV.

The chain is built from TRBV18 and TRBJ2-6; 12 bases match TRBD1. Germline V gives CDR1 KGHSH, CDR2 LQKENI. J gave up 4 bases and V 4 bases, and 2 bases lay outside the gene matches. The CDR3 length is 16 residues. The CDR3 sequence: CASSRDRGQGANVLTF. The DNA for the CDR3 is TGTGCCAGCTCACGGGACAGGGGGCAGGGGGCCAACGTCCTGACTTTC. Combining the CDR3 with reference TRBV18 and TRBJ2-6 gives the whole variable domain NAGVMQNPRHLVRRRGQEARLRCSPMKGHSHVYWYRQLPEEGLKFMVYLQKENIIDESGMPKERFSAEFPKEGPSILRIQQVVRGDSAAYFCASSRDRGQGANVLTFGAGSRLTVL.

This sequence joins TRBV5-1 and TRBJ1-1, with no clear D. Trimming took off 2 bases at V and 6 bases at J, with 17 bases between the two ends. Germline V gives CDR1 SGHRS, CDR2 YFSETQ. The CDR3 is made up of 15 amino acids. The CDR3 nucleotides are TGCGCCAGCAGCTTCGCTATGAGTCGGTCCGCTGAAGCTTTCTTT. Its protein product is CASSFAMSRSAEAFF.

This clonotype was counted a few times. V and J are TRBV27 and TRBJ2-3, with 11 positions matching TRBD2. The CDR3 extends over 17 amino acids. V lost 3 bases, J lost 5 bases, and 10 bases stayed unmatched. In germline, CDR1 is MNHEY, CDR2 SMNVEV (reference sequence). The CDR3 here is CASSFSFPGLAVDTQYF. DNA for the CDR3: TGTGCCAGCAGTTTCTCTTTTCCGGGACTAGCGGTAGATACGCAGTATTTT.

The chain combines TRBV6-1 with TRBJ1-5; D gene ambiguous. The V gene's germline CDR1 is MNHNS and CDR2 SASEGT. The CDR3 runs 14 residues. V was clipped by 0 bases and J by 7 bases, with 10 bases between them. The CDR3 protein is CASSEALLYQPQHF. CDR3 nucleotides: TGTGCCAGCAGTGAAGCGCTCTTGTACCAGCCCCAGCATTTT.

The V and J genes are TRBV6-4 and TRBJ2-7; no clear D. The V gene's germline CDR1 is MRHNA and CDR2 SNTAGT. The germline V and J ends were trimmed by 2 bases and 6 bases, with 5 bases remaining between them. The CDR3 totals 11 residues. DNA of the CDR3: TGTGCCAGCAGTGACGGGGTCGAGCAGTACTTC. Its protein is CASSDGVEQYF.

This chain uses TRBV4-1 with TRBJ2-7, with 7 bases fitting TRBD1. Trimming removed 3 bases from V and 2 bases from J; junction bases left unmatched: 4. The CDR3 runs 14 residues. Germline V gene sequence: CDR1 MGHRA, CDR2 YSYEKL. The CDR3 is CASSQTGQAYEQYF. CDR3 DNA: TGCGCCAGCAGCCAGACCGGACAGGCCTACGAGCAGTACTTC.

This clonotype showed up just a few times. The genes are TRBV9 and TRBJ1-1; D remains ambiguous. V was shortened by 1 base and J by 1 base, with 5 bases between the two germline ends. The CDR3 sequence is 13 residues long. Germline V gene data show CDR1 as SGDLS and CDR2 as YYNGEE. CDR3 in DNA: TGTGCCAGCAGCGTATTGTGGAACACTGAAGCTTTCTTT. Its protein is CASSVLWNTEAFF.

This clonotype was seen more than once but under ten times. CDR3 in amino acids: CASALGTGDNEQFF. DNA for the CDR3: TGTGCCAGCGCGTTGGGCACCGGGGACAATGAGCAGTTCTTC. The chain combines TRBV27 with TRBJ2-1; D perhaps matches TRBD2 (5 bases). V lost 8 bases, J lost 5 bases, and 16 bases lay in between. Per germline, CDR1 MNHEY and CDR2 SMNVEV (reference sequence). This CDR3 is built from 14 residues.

The V and J genes are TRBV24-1 and TRBJ2-2; TRBD1 aligns across 9 bases. Germline trimming cut 10 bases from V and 3 bases from J; bases unmatched to any gene: 5. Germline CDR1 KGHDR, CDR2 SFDVKD. There are 14 residues in the CDR3. Written as DNA, the CDR3 is TGTGCCACTAACAGGGGGCCGGACACCGGGGAGCTGTTTTTT. Amino acids: CATNRGPDTGELFF.

This clonotype was counted between two and nine times. The rearrangement links TRBV29-1 to TRBJ2-7; D unclear. Germline V lookup: CDR1 SQVTM, CDR2 ANQGSEA. Trimming removed 7 bases at V and 0 bases at J, with 10 bases between. The CDR3 has 12 residues. The CDR3 coding sequence is TGCAGCGGTGGACCGGACTCCTACGAGCAGTACTTC. Its translation is CSGGPDSYEQYF.

This clonotype turned up a few times. V gene TRBV28 combines with J gene TRBJ2-7; D unresolved. The CDR3 totals 10 residues. CDR1 MDHEN and CDR2 SYDVKM come from the germline V gene. The ends were cut back, 7 bases at V and 6 bases at J, with 7 bases in the middle. The CDR3 loop reads CASMASEQYF. CDR3 DNA: TGTGCCAGCATGGCTTCCGAGCAGTACTTC.

J is TRBJ2-3 and V is TRBV7-3; the D is unclear. CDR1 is SGHTA and CDR2 is FQGTGA in the germline V gene. The V end was cut by 2 bases, the J end by 1 base, with 13 bases between. This CDR3 has 16 amino acids. The CDR3 coding sequence is TGTGCCAGCAGCTTATACCAGGATCTGGGCACAGATACGCAGTATTTT. This gives the protein CASSLYQDLGTDTQYF.

This clonotype was picked up a small number of times. The rearrangement joins TRBV7-9 to TRBJ2-7; weak D call: TRBD1 (6 bases). Germline CDR1 SEHNR, CDR2 FQNEAQ (reference sequence). The CDR3 runs to 14 residues. V was cut by 0 bases and J by 4 bases, with 10 bases left in between. The CDR3 sequence: CASSLALTGYEQYF. The CDR3 coding sequence is TGTGCCAGCAGCTTAGCGCTCACAGGGTACGAGCAGTACTTC. Using reference TRBV7-9 and TRBJ2-7 for the parts outside the CDR3, the full variable domain is DTGVSQNPRHKITKRGQNVTFRCDPISEHNRLYWYRQTLGQGPEFLTYFQNEAQLEKSRLLSDRFSAERPKGSFSTLEIQRTEQGDSAMYLCASSLALTGYEQYFGPGTRLTVT.

This chain connects TRBV24-1 to TRBJ2-7, with 10 positions matching TRBD1. The CDR3 runs 17 residues. The germline V gene encodes CDR1 KGHDR and CDR2 SFDVKD. The V and J ends lost 2 bases and 6 bases, in that order; junction bases with no gene match: 12. CDR3 nucleotides: TGTGCCACCAGTGATTCGATGTCTGGACAGGGGGTTGGCGAGCAGTACTTC. This sequence encodes CATSDSMSGQGVGEQYF.

The chain joins TRBV11-1 to TRBJ2-7, with D possibly TRBD2 on 5 matching bases. This CDR3 region has 16 residues. Trimming left V 2 bases short and J 3 bases short, with 17 bases between. Germline values: CDR1 SGHAT, CDR2 FQDESV (reference sequence). Here the CDR3 DNA reads TGTGCCAGCAGCTTATACGTCGGGAAGTTAGACTACGAGCAGTACTTC. The encoded protein is CASSLYVGKLDYEQYF.

The chain joins TRBV27 to TRBJ2-3; no reliable D call. V lost 6 bases and J 2 bases, leaving 15 bases between the germline ends. Germline V lookup: CDR1 MNHEY, CDR2 SMNVEV (reference sequence). The CDR3 consists of 15 residues. This CDR3 is CASRTIKRATDTQYF. The CDR3, as DNA: TGTGCCAGCAGGACCATTAAACGTGCCACAGATACGCAGTATTTT.

Only a few counts were recorded for this clonotype. The J gene is TRBJ2-1, the V gene TRBV25-1; tentatively, D is TRBD1 or TRBD2 (5 bases each). From germline, CDR1 is MGHDK and CDR2 SYGVNS. Trimming took 6 bases from V and 3 from J, leaving 9 bases between them. The CDR3 consists of 13 residues. CDR3 in amino acids: CASRGEFYNEQFF. The DNA for the CDR3 is TGTGCCAGCAGAGGGGAGTTCTACAATGAGCAGTTCTTC.

In this sample, this clonotype turned up many times. The chain couples TRBV4-1 to TRBJ1-2, with D tentatively TRBD1 (6 bases). The germline CDR1 and CDR2 sequences are MGHRA and YSYEKL. CDR3 size: 14 residues. Trimming stripped 1 base from V and 8 bases from J, with 14 bases between. The chain's CDR3 is CASSQVGQWYGYTF. CDR3 bases: TGCGCCAGCAGCCAAGTAGGACAGTGGTACGGCTACACCTTC.

The chain joins TRBV5-6 to TRBJ2-7, with TRBD1 matching over 7 bases. V lost 4 bases and J lost 3; bases outside the gene matches: 10. Germline assignment: CDR1 SGHDT and CDR2 YYEEEE. The length of the CDR3 is 15 residues. The CDR3 reads CASSLQGTVFYEQYF. CDR3 nucleotides: TGTGCCAGCAGCCTCCAGGGGACAGTTTTCTACGAGCAGTACTTC.